The 30 T cell receptor beta chains listed next were all sequenced from one sample in a study of Ad26.COV2.S vaccination and SARS-CoV-2 variants. The treatment denotes: about 20 received Ad26.COV2.S at low or high dose, single or two shots; 5 received placebo; per-sample allocation not given. Day 63 after the first injection of vaccine or placebo was the sampling time. Sequenced by immunoSEQ multiplex PCR; TCRdb stores in-frame clones only, minus some. The data show around 300,000 clones, with 75% to 90% seen just once and roughly 5% held by the top ten. The sample was peripheral blood, taken in a trial of Ad26.COV2.S vaccine versus placebo. The receptors here all came from a person between 18 and 59 years old who received the Ad26.COV2.S COVID-19 vaccine or a placebo.

This chain connects TRBV5-8 to TRBJ2-7, with TRBD2 as a possible D gene (5 bases). V shed 2 bases and J shed 0 bases, with 12 bases lying between them. CDR1 and CDR2 (germline): SGHTS, YDEGEE. The CDR3 runs 15 residues. CDR3 in DNA: TGTGCCAGCAGCTTAGCCCCGGAGGACTCCTACGAGCAGTACTTC. It specifies CASSLAPEDSYEQYF.

V is TRBV5-6 and J is TRBJ1-1, with a weak D call TRBD1 (5 bases). The CDR3 is 15 amino acids. V lost 3 bases to trimming and J lost 3 bases, with 15 bases between them. CDR1 and CDR2 (germline): SGHDT, YYEEEE. The CDR3 DNA is TGTGCCAGCAGCTCGGTCCAGGGCGCTTACACTGAAGCTTTCTTT. Protein: CASSSVQGAYTEAFF.

The V gene is TRBV7-2, the J gene TRBJ1-6; D call uncertain. The germline V gene has CDR1 SGHTA and CDR2 FQGNSA. This CDR3 has 17 amino acids. The ends were cut back, 1 base at V and 4 bases at J, with 14 bases in the middle. The CDR3 DNA follows: TGTGCCAGCAGCTTAGTTGGTAGCCACCTGTATAATTCACCCCTCCACTTT. Translation gives CASSLVGSHLYNSPLHF.

Only a few counts were recorded for this clone. V and J are TRBV27 and TRBJ2-2, with TRBD1 as a possible D gene (5 bases). Trimming took off 10 bases at V and 2 bases at J, with 11 bases between the two ends. The CDR3 consists of 13 residues. Germline CDR1 is MNHEY and CDR2 is SMNVEV (reference sequence). CDR3 sequence (DNA): TGTGCCATTACCGACAGAAACACCGGGGAGCTGTTTTTT. It translates to CAITDRNTGELFF.

V is TRBV4-1 and J is TRBJ1-2, with D maybe TRBD1 (6 bases). Per the germline V gene, CDR1 is MGHRA and CDR2 is YSYEKL. V was shortened by 1 base and J by 2 bases, with 8 bases between the two germline ends. This CDR3 is built from 14 residues. CDR3 nucleotides: TGCGCCAGCAGCCAAGGAGACAGGAACTATGGCTACACCTTC. Translating it yields CASSQGDRNYGYTF.

Points on this clone: Relative to the germline gene, one junction end is altered; a read error may explain this. The V call is TRBV5-1, the J call TRBJ1-1, with D tentatively TRBD1 (5 bases). The germline CDR1 and CDR2 sequences are SGHRS and YFSETQ. The CDR3 length is 12 residues. DNA for the CDR3: TGCGCCAGCAGCATCCAGGGACGGGTTCGTCTCTTT. It specifies CASSIQGRVRLF.

The V call is TRBV29-1, the J call TRBJ1-6; D uncertain. The germline CDR1 and CDR2 sequences are SQVTM and ANQGSEA. Deletions cut 5 bases from V and 5 bases from J, with 10 bases between. The CDR3 totals 13 residues. The CDR3 reads CSVSDGNNSPLHF. Written as DNA, the CDR3 is TGCAGCGTTAGCGACGGCAATAATTCACCCCTCCACTTT.

The gene calls are TRBV6-5 and TRBJ1-3; the D is unclear. V lost 8 bases and J 2 bases, leaving 13 bases between the germline ends. The CDR3 is 14 residues long. CDR1 MNHEY and CDR2 SVGAGI come from the germline V gene. CDR3 loop: CASGPRRAGNTIYF. The CDR3 nucleotides are TGTGCCAGCGGCCCTAGAAGGGCTGGAAACACCATATATTTT.

The chain carries TRBV15 and TRBJ2-5; 7 nucleotides match TRBD1. Germline-derived CDR1 and CDR2 are LNHNV and YYDKDF (reference sequence). Germline trimming cut 0 bases from V and 2 bases from J; bases unmatched to any gene: 3. This CDR3 region has 15 residues. CDR3 sequence reads: CATSRDPTGQETQYF. CDR3 nucleotide sequence: TGTGCCACCAGCAGAGATCCGACAGGGCAAGAGACCCAGTACTTC. Combining the CDR3 with reference TRBV15 and TRBJ2-5 gives the whole variable domain DAMVIQNPRYQVTQFGKPVTLSCSQTLNHNVMYWYQQKSSQAPKLLFHYYDKDFNNEADTPDNFQSRRPNTSFCFLDIRSPGLGDTAMYLCATSRDPTGQETQYFGPGTRLLVL.

The chain has TRBV9 and TRBJ1-3; D gene unclear. Germline loops: CDR1 SGDLS, CDR2 YYNGEE. Trimming stripped 4 bases from V and 0 bases from J, with 11 bases between. The CDR3 runs 15 residues. CDR3 bases: TGTGCCAGCAGCCCGGACTGGAGCTCTGGAAACACCATATATTTT. Amino acids: CASSPDWSSGNTIYF.

This CDR3 is CASSEQDRFAYEQYF. The CDR3 region has the DNA TGCGCCAGCAGCGAGCAAGACAGGTTCGCCTACGAGCAGTACTTC. The rearrangement uses TRBV5-1 and TRBJ2-7; possible D gene TRBD1, 6 bases. This CDR3 is built from 15 residues. V gave up 4 bases and J gave up 2 bases, with 16 bases separating them. Germline V CDR1 and CDR2: SGHRS, YFSETQ. Filled out from reference TRBV5-1 and TRBJ2-7, the complete variable domain reads KAGVTQTPRYLIKTRGQQVTLSCSPISGHRSVSWYQQTPGQGLQFLFEYFSETQRNKGNFPGRFSGRQFSNSRSEMNVSTLELGDSALYLCASSEQDRFAYEQYFGPGTRLTVT.

The chain joins TRBV3-1 (or the pseudogene TRBV3-2) to TRBJ1-2; 8 nucleotides agree with TRBD1. The germline gives CDR1 LGHDT, CDR2 YNNKEL (reference sequence). The CDR3 runs 16 residues. With 0 bases clipped from V and 4 bases from J, the junction kept 7 bases outside the gene matches. The CDR3 DNA follows: TGTGCCAGCAGCCAAGAAGGAAGGACAGGGCGCTATGGCTACACCTTC. Its protein product is CASSQEGRTGRYGYTF.

The V gene is TRBV29-1, the J gene TRBJ2-1; D is possibly TRBD2 (6 bases). V lost 7 bases, J lost 6 bases, and 19 bases lay in between. Germline values: CDR1 SQVTM, CDR2 ANQGSEA. The CDR3 is 14 residues long. CDR3 loop: CSAPGLATGNEQFF. CDR3 DNA: TGCAGCGCCCCTGGGCTAGCGACGGGCAATGAGCAGTTCTTC.

J is TRBJ2-2 and V is TRBV5-6; a weak D match, TRBD2 (6 bases). Germline V gene lookup returns CDR1 SGHDT and CDR2 YYEEEE. Trimming pared 1 base from V and 3 bases from J, leaving 16 bases between. This CDR3 has 17 amino acids. This CDR3 reads CASSLRETREYTGELFF. In DNA, the CDR3 is TGTGCCAGCAGCTTGCGTGAGACTAGAGAATACACCGGGGAGCTGTTTTTT.

The chain couples TRBV30 to TRBJ1-1; 9 bases align to TRBD1. This CDR3 region has 12 residues. V lost 1 base to trimming and J lost 11 bases; unmatched junction nucleotides: 5. Germline CDR1 reads GTSNPN; CDR2 reads SVGIG (reference sequence). In DNA form, the CDR3 reads TGTGCCTGGAGTGACAGGGGGCTGGGGGCTTTCTTT. It yields the protein CAWSDRGLGAFF.

The chain has TRBV4-1 and TRBJ2-7; 12 nucleotides match TRBD2. The CDR3 contains 16 residues. Germline CDR1 reads MGHRA; CDR2 reads YSYEKL. V lost 0 bases, J lost 4 bases, and 4 bases stayed unmatched. The CDR3 DNA reads as TGCGCCAGCAGCCAAGAAGGGACTAGCGGGCGATACGAGCAGTACTTC. Its protein product is CASSQEGTSGRYEQYF.

V gene TRBV10-3 combines with J gene TRBJ1-1, with D possibly TRBD1 on 5 matching bases. CDR3 length: 14 residues. The germline gives CDR1 ENHRY, CDR2 SYGVKD. V was cut by 2 bases and J by 4 bases, with 11 bases left in between. As DNA, the CDR3 is TGTGCCATCAGTGAGACGACAGTAAGCACTGAAGCTTTCTTT. Translation gives CAISETTVSTEAFF.

The J gene is TRBJ2-7, the V gene TRBV5-4, with 9 bases fitting TRBD1. Trimming took 9 bases from V and 2 from J; bases not matched to a gene: 9. Looked up from germline, CDR1 is SGHNT and CDR2 is YYREEE (reference sequence). This CDR3 has 14 residues. The CDR3 loop reads CATSPGQGTYEQYF. In DNA form, the CDR3 reads TGTGCCACTTCCCCGGGACAGGGCACCTACGAGCAGTACTTC. The whole variable domain, filled in from reference TRBV5-4 and TRBJ2-7, reads ETGVTQSPTHLIKTRGQQVTLRCSSQSGHNTVSWYQQALGQGPQFIFQYYREEENGRGNFPPRFSGLQFPNYSSELNVNALELDDSALYLCATSPGQGTYEQYFGPGTRLTVT.

The chain is built from TRBV5-1 and TRBJ2-5; 7 bases agree with TRBD1. After removal of 0 bases from V and 6 bases from J, the junction contained 8 bases not matched to a gene. Germline V gene sequence: CDR1 SGHRS, CDR2 YFSETQ. The CDR3 loop spans 15 amino acids. CDR3 DNA sequence: TGCGCCAGCAGCTTGGCCACGACAGGGTTTAAGACCCAGTACTTC. It yields the protein CASSLATTGFKTQYF.

This rearrangement joins TRBV27 to TRBJ1-1; 7 positions agree with TRBD1. The CDR3 is 13 residues long. Germline V gene lookup returns CDR1 MNHEY and CDR2 SMNVEV (reference sequence). The V gene end was trimmed by 4 bases and the J gene end by 11 bases; junction bases not matched to a gene: 10. This CDR3 is CASSSITGDWAFF. DNA for the CDR3: TGTGCCAGCAGTTCAATTACAGGGGATTGGGCTTTCTTT.

This rearrangement joins TRBV27 to TRBJ2-7; possible D gene TRBD2, 5 bases. Germline values: CDR1 MNHEY, CDR2 SMNVEV (reference sequence). The CDR3 runs 14 residues. The V end lost 8 bases, the J end lost 0 bases, and 14 bases lay between the germline ends. Written as DNA, the CDR3 is TGTGCCAGCGCTCCGGGGATGAGCTCCTACGAGCAGTACTTC. Its translation: CASAPGMSSYEQYF.

The chain has TRBV5-8 and TRBJ2-7, with D unclear. Germline CDR1 is SGHTS and CDR2 is YDEGEE. This CDR3 region has 15 residues. The V end was cut by 1 base, the J end by 5 bases, with 16 bases between. CDR3 sequence: CASSLTDDRPDEQYF. CDR3 coding DNA: TGTGCCAGCAGCTTGACAGATGACCGCCCTGACGAGCAGTACTTC.

The chain uses TRBV9 and TRBJ2-3, with TRBD2 as a possible D gene (5 bases). CDR3 length equals 14 residues. CDR1 and CDR2 (germline): SGDLS, YYNGEE. V lost 4 bases, J lost 0 bases, and 9 bases lay in between. Written as DNA, the CDR3 is TGTGCCAGCAGCCTAGCCTTCAGCACAGATACGCAGTATTTT. As protein: CASSLAFSTDTQYF.

The J gene is TRBJ1-1, the V gene TRBV30; D might be TRBD1 (5 bases). From germline, CDR1 is GTSNPN and CDR2 SVGIG (reference sequence). V was pared by 4 bases and J by 6 bases, with 15 bases between. The CDR3 length is 13 residues. The CDR3 reads CAWKGEQGSEAFF. Written as DNA, the CDR3 is TGTGCCTGGAAGGGTGAGCAGGGCTCTGAAGCTTTCTTT.

This chain uses TRBV7-6 with TRBJ2-1, with 9 bases lining up with TRBD2. Germline assignment: CDR1 SGHVS and CDR2 FNYEAQ. The V segment lost 3 bases and the J segment 7 bases; nucleotides outside the gene matches: 10. This CDR3 is 16 amino acids long. The CDR3 is CASSFMAGGPVNEQFF. CDR3 DNA: TGTGCCAGCAGCTTTATGGCGGGAGGGCCTGTAAATGAGCAGTTCTTC. The full variable domain, with the rest looked up from reference TRBV7-6 and TRBJ2-1, is GAGVSQSPRYKVTKRGQDVALRCDPISGHVSLYWYRQALGQGPEFLTYFNYEAQQDKSGLPNDRFSAERPEGSISTLTIQRTEQRDSAMYRCASSFMAGGPVNEQFFGPGTRLTVL.

This chain's CDR3 is CASSLSQDVEAFF. The CDR3 region has the DNA TGTGCCAGCAGTTTATCCCAGGACGTTGAAGCTTTCTTT. The gene calls are TRBV28 and TRBJ1-1; unclear D gene. V shed 1 base and J shed 7 bases, with 10 bases lying between them. In germline, CDR1 is MDHEN, CDR2 SYDVKM. The CDR3 consists of 13 residues.

V usage is TRBV10-3 and J usage is TRBJ2-1; TRBD2 matches at 14 bases. Germline CDR1 ENHRY, CDR2 SYGVKD. V lost 2 bases to trimming and J lost 6 bases; unmatched junction nucleotides: 3. The CDR3 contains 16 residues. For the CDR3, the DNA is TGTGCCATCAGTGAGAGACTAGCGGGAGGGACCAATGAGCAGTTCTTC. Protein product: CAISERLAGGTNEQFF.

V is TRBV10-3 and J is TRBJ1-1, with D possibly being TRBD1 (5 bases). The CDR3 is 15 amino acids. From germline, CDR1 is ENHRY and CDR2 SYGVKD. V lost 0 bases, J lost 5 bases, and 13 bases lay in between. This CDR3 is CAISESTVGWTEAFF. The CDR3 DNA reads as TGTGCCATCAGTGAGTCGACAGTCGGATGGACTGAAGCTTTCTTT.

Notes on this clone: This same CDR3 is encoded by further DNA sequences in the sample. The chain links TRBV6-5 to TRBJ2-7, with 10 bases identical to TRBD1. J was trimmed by 2 bases and V by 6 bases; bases with no gene match: 4. Germline V gene sequence: CDR1 MNHEY, CDR2 SVGAGI. The CDR3 has 14 amino acids. The CDR3 DNA follows: TGTGCCAGCAGGCTCGGACAGGGGGCCTACGAGCAGTACTTC. It specifies CASRLGQGAYEQYF.

The rearrangement links TRBV3-1 (or the pseudogene TRBV3-2) to TRBJ1-4; 7 positions match TRBD1. The CDR3 has 16 amino acids. Looked up from germline, CDR1 is LGHDT and CDR2 is YNNKEL (reference sequence). V shed 4 bases and J 5 bases; nucleotides not matched to a gene: 10. Here the CDR3 reads CASSPVAGQTNEKLFF. The CDR3 coding sequence is TGTGCCAGCAGCCCGGTGGCGGGACAGACAAATGAAAAACTGTTTTTT.